The clone carrying this T cell receptor (beta chain) was seen only once. The antigen is unknown. The sample is drawn from a study of cytomegalovirus exposure and HLA in healthy donors. Study-wide points: In a later analysis, TCR beta V- and J-gene trimming showed a link to a missense DCLRE1C variant. Analysis was performed later, and it showed HLA-associated TCR beta chains to be more clonally expanded than equally common others.

The PCR ran on 60 Vbeta and 13 Jbeta primers. Clones were sequenced by immunoSEQ multiplex PCR, and TCRdb holds only the in-frame ones, with some missing. Of 150,000 to 200,000 clones listed, about 81% are singletons. The CDR3 runs 13 residues. V was pared by 6 bases and J by 4 bases, with 12 bases between. Germline V lookup: CDR1 MNHEY, CDR2 SVGAGI. The clonotype comes from a woman aged 18-30 years in good health and CMV-seropositive. The rearrangement links TRBV6-5 to TRBJ1-1; a weak D match, TRBD1 (6 bases). The specimen sequenced was PBMCs. The CDR3 sequence: CASRQGESTEAFF. CDR3 coding DNA: TGTGCCAGCAGACAGGGAGAAAGCACTGAAGCTTTCTTT.